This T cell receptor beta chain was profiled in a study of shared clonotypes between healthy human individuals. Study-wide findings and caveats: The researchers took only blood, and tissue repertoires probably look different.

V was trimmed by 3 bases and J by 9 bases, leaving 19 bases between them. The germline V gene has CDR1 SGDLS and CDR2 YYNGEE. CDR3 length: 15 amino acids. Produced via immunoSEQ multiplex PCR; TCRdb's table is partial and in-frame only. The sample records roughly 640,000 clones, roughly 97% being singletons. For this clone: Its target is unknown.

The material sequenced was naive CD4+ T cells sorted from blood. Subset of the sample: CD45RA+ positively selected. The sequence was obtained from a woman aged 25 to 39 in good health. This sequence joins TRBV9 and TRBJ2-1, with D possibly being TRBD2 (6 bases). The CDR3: CASSGGLPKWGEQFF. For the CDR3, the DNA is TGTGCCAGCAGCGGGGGACTTCCGAAGTGGGGTGAGCAGTTCTTC.